The 23 T cell receptor beta chains reported below all come from one sample, sequenced in a study of blood T cell repertoires in COVID-19. Sequenced by immunoSEQ multiplex PCR; TCRdb stores in-frame clones only, minus some. This table has around 290,000 clones, around 90% appearing once. The specimen was PBMCs or T cells enriched from blood (not recorded which). These receptors came from a woman younger than 45 who had recovered from COVID-19.

The V call is TRBV12-3 or TRBV12-4, the J call TRBJ2-5; unclear D gene. This CDR3 has 11 residues. The V end lost 6 bases, the J end lost 6 bases, and 8 bases lay between the germline ends. CDR3 nucleotide sequence: TGTGCCAGCAGCACTACCCAGACCCAGTACTTC. Its translation is CASSTTQTQYF.

The chain combines TRBV15 with TRBJ2-7, with 7 bases lining up with TRBD1. Per the germline V gene, CDR1 is LNHNV and CDR2 is YYDKDF (reference sequence). CDR3 size: 15 residues. Trimming removed 8 bases from V and 1 base from J; junction bases left unmatched: 11. The CDR3 loop reads CATSSRDSVSYEQYF. The CDR3 nucleotides are TGTGCCACCTCTTCCCGGGACAGCGTATCCTACGAGCAGTACTTC.

This CDR3 reads CASSQETGNTEAFF. Here the CDR3 DNA reads TGCGCCAGCAGCCAAGAAACCGGGAACACTGAAGCTTTCTTT. The chain recombines TRBV4-1 with TRBJ1-1; the D is unclear. The CDR3 covers 14 residues. The V end was cut by 0 bases, the J end by 1 base, with 6 bases between. Germline loops: CDR1 MGHRA, CDR2 YSYEKL.

The chain couples TRBV2 to TRBJ1-1; perhaps TRBD1 as D (5 bases). Germline V CDR1 and CDR2: SNHLY, FYNNEI. The length of the CDR3 is 12 residues. Trimming stripped 7 bases from V and 11 bases from J, with 17 bases between. The DNA of the CDR3 is TGTGCCAGCAACCTTGATGGGGCTCGGGCTTTCTTT. Translating gives CASNLDGARAFF.

The chain employs TRBV6-4 and TRBJ2-1; 14 nucleotides line up with TRBD2. V was clipped by 2 bases and J by 6 bases; unmatched bases: 9. The CDR3 runs 18 residues. Germline assignment: CDR1 MRHNA and CDR2 SNTAGT. In DNA form, the CDR3 reads TGTGCCAGCAGTGACCCACGGAGGACTAGCGGGAGGTCCAATGAGCAGTTCTTC. Its protein product is CASSDPRRTSGRSNEQFF.

The rearrangement uses TRBV11-2 and TRBJ1-1, with D perhaps TRBD1 (6 bases). Germline CDR1 reads SGHAT; CDR2 reads FQNNGV. The CDR3 has 14 residues. V shed 3 bases and J shed 1 base, with 9 bases lying between them. This CDR3 is CASSLSGQNTEAFF. DNA for the CDR3: TGTGCCAGCAGCTTGTCGGGACAGAACACTGAAGCTTTCTTT.

As DNA, the CDR3 is TGTGCCAGCACCGAGGCGGGACAGGGGTACGAGCAGTACTTC. It specifies CASTEAGQGYEQYF. J is TRBJ2-7 and V is TRBV28, with 10 bases matching TRBD1. V shed 7 bases, J shed 4 bases, and the junction held 7 bases outside the gene matches. This CDR3 has 14 residues. From germline, CDR1 is MDHEN and CDR2 SYDVKM.

This chain joins TRBV2 and TRBJ1-5; the D is unclear. The CDR3 consists of 13 residues. Germline V gene data show CDR1 as SNHLY and CDR2 as FYNNEI. V lost 5 bases to trimming and J lost 6 bases, with 11 bases between them. CDR3 amino acids: CASSPVAGQPQHF. CDR3 bases: TGTGCCAGCAGTCCGGTCGCGGGTCAGCCCCAGCATTTT.

This chain uses TRBV27 with TRBJ2-1; 14 nucleotides line up with TRBD2. V was clipped by 5 bases and J by 7 bases; unmatched bases: 7. Germline V gene data show CDR1 as MNHEY and CDR2 as SMNVEV (reference sequence). There are 16 residues in the CDR3. DNA of the CDR3: TGTGCCAGCAGTGCCAGACTAGCGGGAGGGATGAATGAGCAGTTCTTC. Translation gives CASSARLAGGMNEQFF.

The J gene is TRBJ2-1, the V gene TRBV6-5; 12 nucleotides match TRBD1. The CDR3 spans 14 residues. The V gene end was trimmed by 5 bases and the J gene end by 7 bases; junction bases not matched to a gene: 3. CDR1 is MNHEY, CDR2 SVGAGI, per germline. The CDR3 nucleotides read TGTGCCAGCAGTCCGGGACAGGGGGCAAATGAGCAGTTCTTC. Translation gives CASSPGQGANEQFF.

About this clone: A junction boundary mismatches the germline segment, possibly from a read error. The chain is built from TRBV6-2 or TRBV6-3 and TRBJ2-7, with D uncertain. The CDR3 spans 12 residues. Germline CDR1 MNHEY, CDR2 SVGEGT. CDR3 protein: CASGYNGYEQYF. DNA of the CDR3: TGTGCCAGCGGTTATAACGGCTACGAGCAGTACTTC.

The chain is built from TRBV28 and TRBJ2-1; 11 nucleotides agree with TRBD2. J was trimmed by 12 bases and V by 9 bases; bases with no gene match: 1. From germline, CDR1 is MDHEN and CDR2 SYDVKM. The CDR3 contains 10 residues. DNA of the CDR3: TGTGCCAGTAGCGGGAGGGGGCAGTTCTTC. This codes for CASSGRGQFF.

The chain carries TRBV28 and TRBJ1-5; 8 nucleotides agree with TRBD1. The CDR3 consists of 13 residues. V lost 6 bases to trimming and J lost 6 bases; unmatched junction nucleotides: 4. Germline V gene lookup returns CDR1 MDHEN and CDR2 SYDVKM. The CDR3 here is CASRDRVGQPQHF. CDR3 DNA sequence: TGTGCCAGCAGGGACAGGGTTGGTCAGCCCCAGCATTTT.

J is TRBJ2-5 and V is TRBV6-5, with 8 bases aligning to TRBD2. Germline V gives CDR1 MNHEY, CDR2 SVGAGI. The CDR3 is 13 residues long. Losses at the gene ends were 6 bases for V and 5 bases for J; bases not matched to a gene: 5. The CDR3 DNA reads as TGTGCCAGCAGAGCGGGACTAGAGGAGACCCAGTACTTC. It specifies CASRAGLEETQYF.

This clone was seen just once. The chain couples TRBV7-3 to TRBJ1-1, with a tentative D call TRBD1 (5 bases). The CDR3 is made up of 14 amino acids. CDR1 is SGHTA, CDR2 FQGTGA, per germline. Trimming took 5 bases from V and 3 from J, leaving 13 bases between them. The chain's CDR3 is CASSTGPWDTEAFF. The CDR3 coding sequence is TGTGCCAGCAGCACAGGACCGTGGGACACTGAAGCTTTCTTT.

The genes are TRBV6-5 and TRBJ2-7, with a weak D call TRBD1 (5 bases). Germline CDR1 reads MNHEY; CDR2 reads SVGAGI. The CDR3 covers 15 residues. V was clipped by 3 bases and J by 3 bases, with 15 bases between them. CDR3 in amino acids: CASSYGAVGFYEQYF. CDR3 coding DNA: TGTGCCAGCAGTTATGGGGCGGTAGGCTTCTACGAGCAGTACTTC.

The CDR3 DNA sequence: TGTGCCAGCAGCGGGACAGCTATGAACACTGAAGCTTTCTTT. Residues: CASSGTAMNTEAFF. The chain is built from TRBV9 and TRBJ1-1; TRBD1 might be the D (6 bases). The V gene lost 3 bases and the J gene lost 0 bases, with 9 bases spanning the gap. Germline V CDR1 and CDR2: SGDLS, YYNGEE. The CDR3 consists of 14 residues.

V usage is TRBV6-6 and J usage is TRBJ1-1, with 8 bases identical to TRBD1. CDR1 is MNHNY, CDR2 SVGAGI, per germline (reference sequence). Trimming removed 5 bases from V and 0 bases from J; junction bases left unmatched: 11. The CDR3 covers 17 residues. This CDR3 is CASSPDRGRYMNTEAFF. CDR3 DNA: TGTGCCAGCAGTCCCGACAGGGGAAGGTACATGAACACTGAAGCTTTCTTT.

This chain links TRBV7-2 with TRBJ2-2; 8 nucleotides align to TRBD2. The germline V gene encodes CDR1 SGHTA and CDR2 FQGNSA. V shed 2 bases, J shed 6 bases, and the junction held 5 bases outside the gene matches. CDR3 length: 15 amino acids. The CDR3 DNA is TGTGCCAGCAGCTTATTAAGCGGGAGACCCGGGGAGCTGTTTTTT. Translating it yields CASSLLSGRPGELFF.

This clone showed up just a few times. The chain combines TRBV5-1 with TRBJ2-1; D is unresolved. Trimming stripped 1 base from V and 9 bases from J, with 14 bases between. The germline V gene encodes CDR1 SGHRS and CDR2 YFSETQ. The CDR3 is made up of 14 amino acids. As DNA, the CDR3 is TGCGCCAGCAGCTTGAATTCTTTGGCGGCTGAGCAGTTCTTC. Translating gives CASSLNSLAAEQFF. Based on the CDR3 plus reference TRBV5-1 and TRBJ2-1, the full variable domain is KAGVTQTPRYLIKTRGQQVTLSCSPISGHRSVSWYQQTPGQGLQFLFEYFSETQRNKGNFPGRFSGRQFSNSRSEMNVSTLELGDSALYLCASSLNSLAAEQFFGPGTRLTVL.

The chain is built from TRBV7-6 and TRBJ2-2; no definite D call. V shed 2 bases and J shed 6 bases, with 7 bases lying between them. CDR3 size: 13 residues. CDR1 is SGHVS, CDR2 FNYEAQ, per germline. CDR3 DNA sequence: TGTGCCAGCAGCTTACAGTTCGCCGGGGAGCTGTTTTTT. It translates to CASSLQFAGELFF.

This rearrangement joins TRBV6-5 to TRBJ2-7; D perhaps matches TRBD2 (6 bases). Trimming removed 2 bases at V and 3 bases at J, with 11 bases between. The germline gives CDR1 MNHEY, CDR2 SVGAGI. The CDR3 is 14 amino acids. The CDR3 loop reads CASSYAGTDYEQYF. CDR3 nucleotide sequence: TGTGCCAGCAGTTACGCGGGAACGGACTACGAGCAGTACTTC.

CDR3 sequence reads: CATPPGEGPGYEQYF. In nucleotides, the CDR3 is TGTGCCACCCCCCCGGGAGAGGGGCCTGGCTACGAGCAGTACTTC. The chain employs TRBV24-1 and TRBJ2-7; possibly TRBD2 for D (6 bases). Germline V gene data show CDR1 as KGHDR and CDR2 as SFDVKD. V lost 9 bases to trimming and J lost 3 bases, with 20 bases between them. This CDR3 has 15 residues.